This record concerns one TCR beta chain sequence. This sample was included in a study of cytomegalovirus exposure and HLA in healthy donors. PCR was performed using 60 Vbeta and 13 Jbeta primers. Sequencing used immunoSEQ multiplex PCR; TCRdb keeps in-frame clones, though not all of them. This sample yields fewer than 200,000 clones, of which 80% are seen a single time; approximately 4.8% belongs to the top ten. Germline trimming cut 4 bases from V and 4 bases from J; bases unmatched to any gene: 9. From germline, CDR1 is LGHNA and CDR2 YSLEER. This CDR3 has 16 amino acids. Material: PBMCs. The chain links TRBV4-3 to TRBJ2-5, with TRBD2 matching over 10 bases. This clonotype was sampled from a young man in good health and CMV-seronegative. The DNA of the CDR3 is TGCGCCAGCAGCCCCCAACTAGCGGGGTTGAGAGAGACCCAGTACTTC. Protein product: CASSPQLAGLRETQYF.